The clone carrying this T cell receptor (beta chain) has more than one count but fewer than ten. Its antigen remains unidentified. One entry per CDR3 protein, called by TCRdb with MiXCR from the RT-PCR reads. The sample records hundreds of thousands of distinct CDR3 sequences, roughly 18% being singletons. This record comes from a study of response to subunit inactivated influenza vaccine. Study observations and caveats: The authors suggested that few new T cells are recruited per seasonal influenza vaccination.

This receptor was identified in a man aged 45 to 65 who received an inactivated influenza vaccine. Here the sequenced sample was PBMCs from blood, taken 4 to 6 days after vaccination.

Here the CDR3 DNA reads TGTGCCAGCGGTCGAAGAGGGATTCTATCCTACGAGCAGTACTTC. It yields the protein CASGRRGILSYEQYF. This chain connects TRBV6-2 or TRBV6-3 to TRBJ2-7; D might be TRBD2 (5 bases). The CDR3 consists of 15 residues. V was trimmed by 8 bases and J by 1 base, leaving 18 bases between them. From germline, CDR1 is MNHEY and CDR2 SVGEGT.